This T cell receptor beta chain was sequenced for a study of control samples from healthy donors and cancer patients. The protocol was immunoSEQ multiplex PCR, while the TCRdb copy is restricted to in-frame clones and leaves out a portion. Of 130,000 or so clones listed, 70% to 90% were seen once; the top ten hold 40%. Germline V gene lookup returns CDR1 LGHDT and CDR2 YNNKEL (reference sequence). The CDR3 contains 14 residues. Germline trimming cut 6 bases from V and 7 bases from J; bases unmatched to any gene: 6. Sequences were obtained from blood. The origin of this receptor is a man in his fifties in good health. This chain joins TRBV3-1 (or the pseudogene TRBV3-2) and TRBJ2-1; the match to TRBD2 covers 10 bases. In DNA, the CDR3 is TGTGCCAGCAGGCGGACTAGCGGCGAGAATGAGCAGTTCTTC. Translation: CASRRTSGENEQFF.